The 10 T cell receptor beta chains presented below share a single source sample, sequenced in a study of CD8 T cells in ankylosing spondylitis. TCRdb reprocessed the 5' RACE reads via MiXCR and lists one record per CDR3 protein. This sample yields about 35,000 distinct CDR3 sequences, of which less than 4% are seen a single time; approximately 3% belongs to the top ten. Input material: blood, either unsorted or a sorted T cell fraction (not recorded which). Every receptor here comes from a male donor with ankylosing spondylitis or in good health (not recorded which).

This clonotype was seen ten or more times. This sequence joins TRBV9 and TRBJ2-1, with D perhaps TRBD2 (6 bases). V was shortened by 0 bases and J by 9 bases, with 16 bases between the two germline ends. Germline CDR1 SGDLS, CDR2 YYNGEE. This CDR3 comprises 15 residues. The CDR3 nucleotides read TGTGCCAGCAGCGTAGAGGTAGCGGCTTTTTCTGAGCAGTTCTTC. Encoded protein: CASSVEVAAFSEQFF.

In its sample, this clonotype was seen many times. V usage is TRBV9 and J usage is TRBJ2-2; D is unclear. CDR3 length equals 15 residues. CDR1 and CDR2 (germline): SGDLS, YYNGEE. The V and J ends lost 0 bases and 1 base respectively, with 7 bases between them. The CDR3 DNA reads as TGTGCCAGCAGCGTAGGAACTCGGAACACCGGGGAGCTGTTTTTT. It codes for CASSVGTRNTGELFF.

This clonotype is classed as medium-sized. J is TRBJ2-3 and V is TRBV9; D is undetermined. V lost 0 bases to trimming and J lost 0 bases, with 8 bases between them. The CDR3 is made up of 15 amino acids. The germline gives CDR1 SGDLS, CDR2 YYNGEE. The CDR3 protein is CASSVGSVSTDTQYF. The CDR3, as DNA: TGTGCCAGCAGCGTAGGTTCAGTAAGCACAGATACGCAGTATTTT.

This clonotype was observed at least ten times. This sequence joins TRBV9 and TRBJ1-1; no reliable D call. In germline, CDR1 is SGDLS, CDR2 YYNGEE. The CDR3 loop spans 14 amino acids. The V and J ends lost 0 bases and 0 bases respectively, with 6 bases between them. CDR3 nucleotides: TGTGCCAGCAGCGTAGAGTTAGTGAACACTGAAGCTTTCTTT. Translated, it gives CASSVELVNTEAFF.

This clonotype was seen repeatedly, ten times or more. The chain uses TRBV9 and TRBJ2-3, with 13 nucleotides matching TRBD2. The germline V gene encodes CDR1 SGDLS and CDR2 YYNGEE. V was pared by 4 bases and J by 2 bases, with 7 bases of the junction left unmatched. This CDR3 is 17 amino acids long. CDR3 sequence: CASSKMGLAGPTDTQYF. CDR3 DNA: TGTGCCAGCAGCAAAATGGGACTAGCGGGGCCCACAGATACGCAGTATTTT.

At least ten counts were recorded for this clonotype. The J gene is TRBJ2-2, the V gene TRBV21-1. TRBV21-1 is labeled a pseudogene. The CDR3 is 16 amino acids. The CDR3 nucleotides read TGTGCCAGCCGAAAAAGTTGCGTACCTAACACCGGGGAGCTGTTTTTT. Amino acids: CASRKSCVPNTGELFF.

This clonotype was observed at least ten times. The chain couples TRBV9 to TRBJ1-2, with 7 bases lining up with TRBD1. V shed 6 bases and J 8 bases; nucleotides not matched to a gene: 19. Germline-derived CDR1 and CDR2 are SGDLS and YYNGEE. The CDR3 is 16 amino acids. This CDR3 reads CASTEGATGRIYGYTF. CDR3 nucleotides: TGTGCCAGCACCGAGGGGGCGACAGGGCGCATCTACGGCTACACCTTC.

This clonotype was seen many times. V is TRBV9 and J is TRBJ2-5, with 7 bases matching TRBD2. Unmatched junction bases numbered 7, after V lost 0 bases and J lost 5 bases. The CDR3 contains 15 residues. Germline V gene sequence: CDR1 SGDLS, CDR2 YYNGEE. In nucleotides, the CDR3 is TGTGCCAGCAGCGTAGGCTGGGCGGGAGAGGAGACCCAGTACTTC. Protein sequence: CASSVGWAGEETQYF.

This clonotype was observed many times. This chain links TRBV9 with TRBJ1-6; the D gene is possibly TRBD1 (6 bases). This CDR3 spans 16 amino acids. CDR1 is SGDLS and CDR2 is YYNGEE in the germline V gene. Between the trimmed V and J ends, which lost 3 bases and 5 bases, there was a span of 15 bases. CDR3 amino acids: CASSAGGPDNNSPLHF. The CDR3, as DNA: TGTGCCAGCAGCGCCGGGGGCCCTGATAATAATTCACCCCTCCACTTT. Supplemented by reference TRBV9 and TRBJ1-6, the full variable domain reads DSGVTQTPKHLITATGQRVTLRCSPRSGDLSVYWYQQSLDQGLQFLIQYYNGEERAKGNILERFSAQQFPDLHSELNLSSLELGDSALYFCASSAGGPDNNSPLHFGNGTRLTVT.

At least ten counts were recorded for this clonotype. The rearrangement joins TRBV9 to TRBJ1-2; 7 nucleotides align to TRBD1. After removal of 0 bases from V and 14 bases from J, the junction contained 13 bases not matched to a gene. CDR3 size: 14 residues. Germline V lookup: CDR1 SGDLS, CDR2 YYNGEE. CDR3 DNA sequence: TGTGCCAGCAGCGTAGGGACCCGGACAGGACGCCTAACCTTC. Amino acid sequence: CASSVGTRTGRLTF. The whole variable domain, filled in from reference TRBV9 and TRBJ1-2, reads DSGVTQTPKHLITATGQRVTLRCSPRSGDLSVYWYQQSLDQGLQFLIQYYNGEERAKGNILERFSAQQFPDLHSELNLSSLELGDSALYFCASSVGTRTGRLTFGSGTRLTVV.